This T cell receptor beta chain is drawn from a study of blood T cell repertoires in COVID-19. Sequencing was performed with immunoSEQ multiplex PCR; in TCRdb, only in-frame clones are kept and a portion is missing. Among about 140,000 clones listed, less than 85% were seen once. Unmatched junction bases numbered 9, after V lost 3 bases and J lost 7 bases. Germline values: CDR1 SGDLS, CDR2 YYNGEE. CDR3 size: 14 residues. Participants classified as exposed had met a COVID-19 case within 2 weeks before study entry. Sequencing input: PBMCs or T cells enriched from blood (not recorded which). The chain links TRBV9 to TRBJ2-7; 8 bases fit TRBD1. This receptor was identified in a woman between 18 and 29 years old who had been exposed to COVID-19. The CDR3 protein is CASSDSGTGEEQYF. CDR3 sequence (DNA): TGTGCCAGCAGCGACTCCGGGACAGGAGAAGAGCAGTACTTC.